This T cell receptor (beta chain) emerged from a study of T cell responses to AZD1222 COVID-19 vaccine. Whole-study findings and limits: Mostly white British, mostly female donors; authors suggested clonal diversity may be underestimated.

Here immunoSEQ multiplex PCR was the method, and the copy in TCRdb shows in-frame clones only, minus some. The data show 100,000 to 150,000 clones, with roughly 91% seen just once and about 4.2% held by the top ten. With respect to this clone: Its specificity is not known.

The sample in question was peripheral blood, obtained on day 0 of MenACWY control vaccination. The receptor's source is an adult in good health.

The CDR3 reads CASSTGGNSNQPQHF. The CDR3 DNA is TGTGCCAGCAGTACAGGGGGCAATAGCAATCAGCCCCAGCATTTT. The genes are TRBV6-5 and TRBJ1-5, with 9 bases fitting TRBD1. The germline V gene has CDR1 MNHEY and CDR2 SVGAGI. This CDR3 contains 15 residues. V lost 5 bases and J lost 0; bases outside the gene matches: 2.